These T cell receptor beta chains were read from a single sample in a study of cytomegalovirus exposure and HLA in healthy donors. Sequencing used immunoSEQ multiplex PCR; TCRdb keeps in-frame clones, though not all of them. The sample contains around 190,000 clones, roughly 77% of which appear only once. Sample: PBMCs. Receptor source: a man younger than 45 in good health and CMV-seropositive. CDR3s include the opening cysteine and the closing phenylalanine or tryptophan. The D gene is left open where the match is weak. A row's size may be missing; if present it is once, few, many or a size class.

J gene | V gene | CDR3 length | clone size | D gene | CDR3 protein | CDR3 DNA
TRBJ2-7 | TRBV5-6 | 15 | NA | NA | CASSLRRVGSYEQYF | TGTGCCAGCAGCTTGCGGCGGGTGGGATCCTACGAGCAGTACTTC
TRBJ2-7 | TRBV27 | 14 | NA | NA | CASSPTTPSYEQYF | TGTGCCAGCAGTCCAACGACACCCTCCTACGAGCAGTACTTC
TRBJ2-1 | TRBV28 | 15 | few | TRBD1 | CASSPAGTGSDEQFF | TGTGCCAGCAGTCCTGCCGGGACAGGGAGTGATGAGCAGTTCTTC
TRBJ1-3 | TRBV10-3 | 14 | NA | TRBD1 | CAISRQGSGNTIYF | TGTGCCATCAGTCGACAGGGTTCAGGAAACACCATATATTTT
TRBJ2-5 | TRBV19 | 14 | once | NA | CASSTQSGGETQYF | TGTGCCAGTAGTACACAGTCAGGTGGCGAGACCCAGTACTTC
TRBJ2-1 | TRBV5-1 | 14 | NA | NA | CASHLGGGPEEQFF | TGCGCCAGCCACCTAGGGGGAGGGCCAGAAGAGCAGTTCTTC
TRBJ2-1 | TRBV5-1 | 15 | NA | TRBD1 | CASSLGDRDHNEQFF | TGCGCCAGCAGCTTGGGGGACAGGGATCACAATGAGCAGTTCTTC
TRBJ1-6 | TRBV4-3 | 17 | NA | TRBD1 | CASSQSRSGTGNSPLHF | TGCGCCAGCAGCCAGTCAAGGTCCGGGACAGGGAACTCACCCCTCCACTTT
TRBJ2-1 | TRBV5-1 | 14 | few | TRBD1 | CASSLNRGRNEQFF | TGCGCCAGCAGCTTGAACAGGGGGCGCAATGAGCAGTTCTTC
TRBJ2-7 | TRBV5-5 | 15 | NA | TRBD1 | CASSLTGTATYEQYF | TGTGCCAGCAGCTTGACCGGGACAGCCACCTACGAGCAGTACTTC
TRBJ2-5 | TRBV7-3 | 13 | NA | NA | CASSRDFQETQYF | TGTGCCAGCAGCCGGGACTTCCAAGAGACCCAGTACTTC